This TCR beta chain appears in the sequencing data of a study of shared clonotypes between healthy human individuals (TCRdb year 2020). The study in broad terms: Three men and a couple of women, aged 18 to 49 years, made up the cohort. For each donor, CD4 naive and CD4 memory were each run on three plates, CD8 naive on two plates, and CD8 memory on one plate. To estimate repertoire size and how much clonotype sharing occurs between individuals, the study deeply sequenced the blood TCR repertoires of five healthy adults. Different laboratories and diverse techniques were used to prepare libraries and sequence TCR repertoires, to increase sequencing depth and limit assay-specific biases. Each donor's leukapheresis produced roughly between roughly 0.85 and 10 billion PBMCs.

TCR CDR3 regions were amplified from genomic DNA by multiplex PCR using the deep immunoSEQ assay. For each cell subset, the extracted genomic DNA was distributed evenly across all wells of several immunoSEQ 96-well plates, and each plate served as one replicate. For sorted subsets, each replicate PCR was loaded with approximately 190 ng genomic DNA, equivalent to approximately 27,000 T cell genomes. Purified libraries were measured with a Qubit 3.0 fluorometer, size-checked on a Bioanalyzer 2100, and measured again with the KAPA Library Quantification kit. Every immunoSEQ 96-well plate was sequenced on a dedicated single-read 150-cycle Illumina NextSeq 550 flow cell. The paper's processing steps were these. Because only junctional sequences without quality scores were contained in the immunoSEQ output, filtering matching that applied to full-length reads could not be performed. To assign V/J genes and CDR3, sequences were annotated using PyIR, a Python wrapper for IgBLAST v1.9, with IMGT germline references. Reads were filtered out if the reads had weak V/J assignments (E-value above 1e-6), no CDR3, stop codons, out-of-frame junctions, or ambiguous translated residues. V3J clonotypes were defined as sequences sharing an identical inferred V gene, J gene, and CDR3 amino acid sequence. The percentage overlap between two repertoires was calculated by dividing the number of shared unique clonotypes by the size of the smaller repertoire. Richness of each repertoire was evaluated using RTK rarefaction, the Chao1 estimator, and Recon v2.1 estimates of unobserved clonotypes. Generation probabilities for all TCRbeta clonotypes obtained by the gDNA method from a handful of donors were computed using OLGA. Here the immuneACCESS table is served through TCRdb, limited to in-frame sequences with V and J called. Missing clones are a known gap in these copies; in checked studies unresolved V genes cover under half, and the rest lacks a known reason. The V and J calls and clone size are taken from that table; D and trimming were inferred from the DNA. The sample profile shows 1 million to 1.3 million clones; 75% to 85% of them were found once. The ten largest clones represent roughly 0.55% of the sample.

Points the paper makes about the study in general: Naive subsets generally had larger estimated clonotype richness than memory subsets did. Compared with non-shared clonotypes, clonotypes shared by all four sorted-subset donors had higher generation probabilities. Pairwise subsampling indicated that sequencing depth was expected to affect the degree of clonotype sharing among donors. Only blood was sampled, and tissue TCR repertoires likely differ from those in blood. Across a few donors, approximately 5% of naive CD4, 3% to 4% of naive CD8, approximately 2.5% of memory CD4, and under 0.45% of memory CD8 clonotypes were shared. Incomplete sequencing was indicated by rarefaction of sorted-subset datasets, despite the large sequencing depth. The genetic and exposure-history diversity represented was limited by the small number of donors.

From V the trimming removes 6 bases and from J it removes 2 bases, while the gene matches leave 6 bases of the junction unaccounted for. CDR1 and CDR2, looked up from the germline V gene (reference sequence), are LNHDA and SQIVND. The CDR3 has 15 amino acids, counting the end cysteine and phenylalanine. Just the 45-base CDR3 DNA is kept, in frame starting at base 1. The table lists this clone with a few counts. The specificity of this receptor is unknown. It has no much larger one-base neighbor in the sample; base qualities were not kept. Healthy HIV-negative adults with no recently reported acute infections or vaccinations were included as donors. Every donor was a Caucasian adult living in Nashville, Tennessee, USA. CD4+ T cells were enriched by magnetic negative selection, after which naive cells were positively selected on CD45RA and the negative fraction was taken as the memory subset. Blood was obtained by leukapheresis, after which PBMCs were separated by Ficoll-Histopaque density gradient centrifugation and cryopreserved in liquid nitrogen vapor phase. Analytical flow cytometry was used to check the purity and quantity of each magnetically sorted T cell population. Genomic DNA was isolated from each sorted fraction and quantified by UV absorbance on a Nanodrop 2000c.

The sequence is built from TRBV19 and TRBJ1-5; TRBD1 matches 8 bases in the middle. The material sequenced was memory CD4+ T cells from PBMCs. The cell subset or site label on this specimen signifies: CD45RA-negative fraction. The sequence derives from a man aged 18-30 years in good health. Some clones in this sample may be carry-over from other donors' samples. This receptor has the CDR3 CASSSGQGRNQPQHF. The nucleotides are TGTGCCAGTAGCAGCGGACAGGGTCGCAATCAGCCCCAGCATTTT.